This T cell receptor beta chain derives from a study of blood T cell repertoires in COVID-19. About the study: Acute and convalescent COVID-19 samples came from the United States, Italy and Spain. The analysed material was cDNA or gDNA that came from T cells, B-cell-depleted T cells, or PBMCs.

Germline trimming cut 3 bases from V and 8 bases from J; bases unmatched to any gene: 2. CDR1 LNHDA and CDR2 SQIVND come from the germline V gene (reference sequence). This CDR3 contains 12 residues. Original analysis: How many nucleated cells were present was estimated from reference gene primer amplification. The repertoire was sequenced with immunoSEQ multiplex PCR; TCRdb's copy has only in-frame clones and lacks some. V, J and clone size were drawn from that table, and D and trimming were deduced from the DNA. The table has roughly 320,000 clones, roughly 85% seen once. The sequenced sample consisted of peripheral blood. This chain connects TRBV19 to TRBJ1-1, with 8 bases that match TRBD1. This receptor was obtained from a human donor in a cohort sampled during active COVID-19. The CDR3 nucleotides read TGTGCCAGTAGTATGACAGGGGCCGAAGCTTTCTTT. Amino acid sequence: CASSMTGAEAFF.